The present entry profiles one T cell receptor (delta chain) with its context. Its antigen remains unknown. The sample is drawn from a study of Vδ1+ human thymocytes. Findings and limits, study-wide: About 20% of thymic delta-chain sequences were Vdelta2, with few Vdelta3, unlike blood Vdelta1+ controls. Thymic TRG and TRD repertoires appeared highly polyclonal, with Gaussian CDR3 length distributions.

The germline V gene encodes CDR1 TSWWSYY and CDR2 QGS. V lost 4 bases and J 1 base, leaving 22 bases between the germline ends. The length of the CDR3 is 18 residues. RNA was extracted from the cells and then reverse transcribed. CDR3 amplicons came from multiplex PCR with pooled V-gene forward and constant-region reverse primers. TCRdb redid the clone calls on the multiplex PCR reads with CATT. The table has 25,000 to 30,000 delta-chain clones, 6% to 8% seen once. The chain carries TRDV1 and TRDJ1, with D perhaps given as TRDD2 or TRDD3 (5 bases each). This clonotype was obtained from a girl under two years old who had congenital heart surgery. Sequencing was carried out using Vdelta1+ gamma-delta thymocytes from the thymus. Subset described: FACS-sorted CD3+ TCRalphabeta- TCRVdelta1+ TCRVdelta2- thymocytes. Written as DNA, the CDR3 is TGTGCTCTTGGGGTTACTTCCGTCGATGGGATTTTCACCGATAAACTCATCTTT. This gives the protein CALGVTSVDGIFTDKLIF.